A selection of T cell receptor beta chains follows, all from one sample in a study of regulatory T cells in long-lasting Graves disease. TCRdb redid the calling of the multiplex PCR reads with MiXCR, one entry per CDR3 protein. The sample includes under 400,000 distinct CDR3 sequences, approximately 15% of them seen just once. These data are also associated with another study on T cells in Graves' hyperthyroidism and ophthalmopathy.

The sample in question was peripheral blood mononuclear cells (PBMCs), obtained at new diagnosis, from a patient treated with antithyroid drugs. All receptors derive from a man between 40 and 49 years old with Graves disease. Both conserved end residues are part of each CDR3. The D gene is left open where the match is weak. Clone size is stated in some rows and not others, as once, few, many or a class when expanded.

v_gene: TRBV28; j_gene: TRBJ1-1; d_gene: .; abundance: many; CDR3nt: TGTGCCAGCAGTCGACCGCAAGCCATGAACACTGAAGCTTTCTTT; CDR3aa: CASSRPQAMNTEAFF
v_gene: TRBV20-1; j_gene: TRBJ2-7; d_gene: .; abundance: .; CDR3nt: TGCAGTGCTAGAAAGTCCAGGGTCTACGAGCAGTACTTC; CDR3aa: CSARKSRVYEQYF
v_gene: TRBV30; j_gene: TRBJ2-4; d_gene: .; abundance: many; CDR3nt: TGTGCCTGGACGGAGGCGGTCGGCAAAAACATTCAGTACTTC; CDR3aa: CAWTEAVGKNIQYF
v_gene: TRBV6-2/TRBV6-3; j_gene: TRBJ1-5; d_gene: .; abundance: many; CDR3nt: TGTGCCAGCAGAGGGACGGCATATAGCAATCAGCCCCAGCATTTT; CDR3aa: CASRGTAYSNQPQHF
v_gene: TRBV29-1; j_gene: TRBJ2-5; d_gene: .; abundance: few; CDR3nt: TGCAGCGTCGTGGGTCCCGGAGGGACCCAGTACTTC; CDR3aa: CSVVGPGGTQYF
v_gene: TRBV6-1; j_gene: TRBJ2-2; d_gene: .; abundance: few; CDR3nt: TGTGCCAGCAGTGAAGCGCACCGGGCCGGGGAGCTGTTTTTT; CDR3aa: CASSEAHRAGELFF
v_gene: TRBV7-2; j_gene: TRBJ2-5; d_gene: .; abundance: .; CDR3nt: TGTGCCAGCAGCTTCGAGAATAAAGAGACCCAGTACTTC; CDR3aa: CASSFENKETQYF
v_gene: TRBV12-3/TRBV12-4; j_gene: TRBJ2-5; d_gene: .; abundance: many; CDR3nt: TGTGCCAGCAGTTGGCCCCAGGGCGGTCAAGAGACCCAGTACTTC; CDR3aa: CASSWPQGGQETQYF
v_gene: TRBV2; j_gene: TRBJ1-5; d_gene: .; abundance: many; CDR3nt: TGTGCCAGCAGAGGGTTTAGGAGCAATCAGCCCCAGCATTTT; CDR3aa: CASRGFRSNQPQHF
v_gene: TRBV4-1; j_gene: TRBJ1-5; d_gene: .; abundance: .; CDR3nt: TGCGCCAGCAGCCAAGATATGGGGCCCGATCAGCCCCAGCATTTT; CDR3aa: CASSQDMGPDQPQHF
v_gene: TRBV19; j_gene: TRBJ2-1; d_gene: .; abundance: .; CDR3nt: TGTGCCAGTAGTAAGTCGTGGATTGAGCAGTTCTTC; CDR3aa: CASSKSWIEQFF
v_gene: TRBV12-3/TRBV12-4; j_gene: TRBJ1-1; d_gene: .; abundance: many; CDR3nt: TGTGCCAGCAGTTTGAGTGTGACAGGGAACACTGAAGCTTTCTTT; CDR3aa: CASSLSVTGNTEAFF
v_gene: TRBV15; j_gene: TRBJ1-5; d_gene: .; abundance: many; CDR3nt: TGTGCCACCAGCAGAGGTTCGGGACGCAGCTTAAGACCCCAGCATTTT; CDR3aa: CATSRGSGRSLRPQHF
v_gene: TRBV7-9; j_gene: TRBJ1-1; d_gene: .; abundance: once; CDR3nt: TGTGCCAGCAGGGCGGCGGGGAGGGGCACTGAAGCTTTCTTT; CDR3aa: CASRAAGRGTEAFF
v_gene: TRBV12-3/TRBV12-4; j_gene: TRBJ2-7; d_gene: TRBD1; abundance: .; CDR3nt: TGTGCCAGCAGTTGGGTTTTAATTTTGGGGACAGGGGCCTACGAGCAGTACTTC; CDR3aa: CASSWVLILGTGAYEQYF
v_gene: TRBV18; j_gene: TRBJ2-7; d_gene: TRBD2; abundance: many; CDR3nt: TGTGCCAGCTCACTCCGTCTCCCAGCGGGGGGGCATTGGGAGCAGTACTTC; CDR3aa: CASSLRLPAGGHWEQYF
v_gene: TRBV7-9; j_gene: TRBJ1-5; d_gene: .; abundance: .; CDR3nt: TGCGCCAGCAGCTTGTTACCGGGGGCCTTCAGCAATCAGCCCAAGCATTTT; CDR3aa: CASSLLPGAFSNQPKHF
v_gene: TRBV3-1; j_gene: TRBJ2-7; d_gene: TRBD1; abundance: many; CDR3nt: TGTGCCAGCAGCCCCGCACCGTATAACAGGGGGCGTTACGAGCAGTACTTC; CDR3aa: CASSPAPYNRGRYEQYF
v_gene: TRBV11-1; j_gene: TRBJ2-3; d_gene: TRBD2; abundance: many; CDR3nt: TGTGCCAGCAGAAAGGAAGCGGGGACCACAGATACGCAGTATTTT; CDR3aa: CASRKEAGTTDTQYF
v_gene: TRBV24-1; j_gene: TRBJ2-4; d_gene: TRBD2; abundance: few; CDR3nt: TGTGCCACCAGCGCTACTCCCGGGACTAGCGGGGGGGGGACTCGCGAAAACATTCAGTACTTC; CDR3aa: CATSATPGTSGGGTRENIQYF
v_gene: TRBV11-2; j_gene: TRBJ2-7; d_gene: .; abundance: many; CDR3nt: TGTGCCAGCAGCTTACTCGACGCCAGGGGAGCCTACGAGCAGTACTTC; CDR3aa: CASSLLDARGAYEQYF
v_gene: TRBV20-1; j_gene: TRBJ2-3; d_gene: TRBD2; abundance: .; CDR3nt: TGCAGTGCTAGAGGGGTTAGCGGAGGGAGGGTAACAGATACGCAGTATTTT; CDR3aa: CSARGVSGGRVTDTQYF
v_gene: TRBV2; j_gene: TRBJ2-7; d_gene: TRBD1; abundance: many; CDR3nt: TGTGCCAGCAGTGAAATGACGGACAGGGACTACGAGCAGTACTTC; CDR3aa: CASSEMTDRDYEQYF
v_gene: TRBV7-9; j_gene: TRBJ1-5; d_gene: .; abundance: .; CDR3nt: TGTGCCAGCAGCTCCCGGGGGGGTAAGAATCAGCCCCAGCATTTT; CDR3aa: CASSSRGGKNQPQHF
v_gene: TRBV24-1; j_gene: TRBJ2-6; d_gene: TRBD1; abundance: many; CDR3nt: TGTGCCACCAGTGAGAATGACAGGGCTGGGGCCAACGTCCTGACTTTC; CDR3aa: CATSENDRAGANVLTF
v_gene: TRBV5-1; j_gene: TRBJ1-1; d_gene: .; abundance: many; CDR3nt: TGCGCCAGCAGCTTGTTCACGGACAGAAACACTGAAGCTTTCTTT; CDR3aa: CASSLFTDRNTEAFF
v_gene: TRBV11-2; j_gene: TRBJ2-7; d_gene: .; abundance: .; CDR3nt: TGTGCCAGCAGCTTAGTACCCAGGGGTCTGTACGAGCAGTACTTC; CDR3aa: CASSLVPRGLYEQYF
v_gene: TRBV6-1; j_gene: TRBJ1-2; d_gene: .; abundance: few; CDR3nt: TGTGCCAGCAGCCCGGGAATCACCCCATATGGCTACACCTTC; CDR3aa: CASSPGITPYGYTF
v_gene: TRBV30; j_gene: TRBJ1-5; d_gene: .; abundance: many; CDR3nt: TGTGCCTGGAGTGTCAACCCACCGCTCAGTCTCAATCAGCCCCAGCATTTT; CDR3aa: CAWSVNPPLSLNQPQHF
v_gene: TRBV20-1; j_gene: TRBJ2-5; d_gene: .; abundance: few; CDR3nt: TGCAGTGCTAGAGTGGGGTACCAAGAGACCCAGTACTTC; CDR3aa: CSARVGYQETQYF
v_gene: TRBV4-2; j_gene: TRBJ2-7; d_gene: .; abundance: .; CDR3nt: TGTGCCAGCAGCCAGACCGGGACAAACTACGAGCAGTACTTC; CDR3aa: CASSQTGTNYEQYF